The 29 T cell receptor beta chains below all came from one sample that was sequenced in a study of beta chain features in type 1 diabetes. What was sequenced were expressed TCRB transcripts, since all of the isolated RNA had been reverse transcribed. Clones were sequenced by immunoSEQ multiplex PCR, and TCRdb holds only the in-frame ones, with some missing. The repertoire holds around 330,000 clones, with approximately 11% as singletons. Sequenced sample: naive CD4+ T cells from blood. Receptor source: a woman in her 30s in good health.

This clone occurred a few times. A read error may produce the germline difference seen at one junction end. The gene calls are TRBV7-2 and TRBJ2-1; D may be TRBD2 (5 bases). This CDR3 has 12 residues. Germline V CDR1 and CDR2: SGHTA, FQGNSA. CDR3 protein: CASRLGLEEQFF. The DNA for the CDR3 is TGTGCCAGCAGATTAGGACTTGAGGAGCAGTTCTTC.

Only a few counts were recorded for this clone. The rearrangement uses TRBV28 and TRBJ2-7, with 8 bases aligning to TRBD1. CDR1 MDHEN and CDR2 SYDVKM come from the germline V gene. The CDR3 has 14 amino acids. Trimming removed 5 bases from V and 3 bases from J; junction bases left unmatched: 6. CDR3 coding DNA: TGTGCCAGCAGTATCCGACAGGGGAGCTACGAGCAGTACTTC. Encoded protein: CASSIRQGSYEQYF.

CDR3 residues: CASSLVGISYNEQFF. CDR3 in DNA: TGTGCCAGCAGCTTGGTCGGGATATCCTACAATGAGCAGTTCTTC. The J gene is TRBJ2-1, the V gene TRBV7-2; the D gene is possibly TRBD2 (5 bases). Deletions cut 3 bases from V and 1 base from J, with 10 bases between. Germline V gives CDR1 SGHTA, CDR2 FQGNSA. The CDR3 consists of 15 residues.

This clone was counted between two and nine times. The chain uses TRBV28 and TRBJ2-7; D is unclear. Germline V gene data show CDR1 as MDHEN and CDR2 as SYDVKM. This CDR3 contains 15 residues. V lost 5 bases and J 1 base, leaving 15 bases between the germline ends. The CDR3 loop is CASSPRSRSSYEQYF. CDR3 in DNA: TGTGCCAGCAGTCCACGTAGCAGAAGTTCCTACGAGCAGTACTTC. Using reference TRBV28 and TRBJ2-7 for the parts outside the CDR3, the full variable domain is DVKVTQSSRYLVKRTGEKVFLECVQDMDHENMFWYRQDPGLGLRLIYFSYDVKMKEKGDIPEGYSVSREKKERFSLILESASTNQTSMYLCASSPRSRSSYEQYFGPGTRLTVT.

This chain uses TRBV7-9 with TRBJ2-5, with a weak D call TRBD1 (6 bases). Per the germline V gene, CDR1 is SEHNR and CDR2 is FQNEAQ (reference sequence). Trimming pared 5 bases from V and 9 bases from J, leaving 10 bases between. CDR3 length: 11 amino acids. DNA for the CDR3: TGTGCCAGCAGCGGTCAGGGGCCCCAGTACTTC. Its protein product is CASSGQGPQYF.

This clone showed up just a few times. This chain links TRBV5-1 with TRBJ2-2; D not certain. V was cut by 2 bases and J by 6 bases, with 8 bases left in between. CDR3 length: 13 residues. Looked up from germline, CDR1 is SGHRS and CDR2 is YFSETQ. The CDR3 bases are TGCGCCAGCAGCTTCATTGCGTCCGGGGAGCTGTTTTTT. Residues: CASSFIASGELFF.

In regard to this clone: Distinct nucleotide sequences in the sample also encode this CDR3. V usage is TRBV10-3 and J usage is TRBJ2-7; possibly TRBD1 for D (6 bases). This CDR3 is 12 amino acids long. V lost 6 bases to trimming and J lost 0 bases, with 6 bases between them. Per the germline V gene, CDR1 is ENHRY and CDR2 is SYGVKD. The CDR3 coding sequence is TGTGCCATCAGGGACAGCTCCTACGAGCAGTACTTC. Its translation is CAIRDSSYEQYF.

This chain joins TRBV10-3 and TRBJ2-3; 14 nucleotides match TRBD2. V lost 6 bases, J lost 9 bases, and 11 bases stayed unmatched. Germline V gives CDR1 ENHRY, CDR2 SYGVKD. The CDR3 sequence is 16 residues long. CDR3 region: CAIRAGTSGSPGTQYF. The CDR3 bases are TGTGCCATCAGGGCCGGGACTAGCGGGAGTCCCGGGACGCAGTATTTT.

The chain has TRBV5-4 and TRBJ1-2; TRBD1 might be the D (6 bases). Germline V gives CDR1 SGHNT, CDR2 YYREEE (reference sequence). Trimming took off 4 bases at V and 4 bases at J, with 8 bases between the two ends. The CDR3 loop spans 12 amino acids. The CDR3 sequence: CASSADSYGYTF. The CDR3 nucleotides read TGTGCCAGCAGCGCGGACAGCTATGGCTACACCTTC.

The V and J genes are TRBV5-4 and TRBJ2-1; TRBD2 matches at 10 bases. With 0 bases clipped from V and 2 bases from J, the junction kept 2 bases outside the gene matches. CDR3 length: 16 amino acids. CDR1 SGHNT and CDR2 YYREEE come from the germline V gene (reference sequence). CDR3 in DNA: TGTGCCAGCAGCTTGGGGACTAGCGGACCCTACAATGAGCAGTTCTTC. As protein: CASSLGTSGPYNEQFF. The full variable domain, completed using reference TRBV5-4 and TRBJ2-1, is ETGVTQSPTHLIKTRGQQVTLRCSSQSGHNTVSWYQQALGQGPQFIFQYYREEENGRGNFPPRFSGLQFPNYSSELNVNALELDDSALYLCASSLGTSGPYNEQFFGPGTRLTVL.

This clone was detected only a few times. V is TRBV4-2 and J is TRBJ2-2; 12 positions match TRBD1. The CDR3 contains 18 residues. With V trimmed by 1 base and J by 6 bases, 9 bases remained unmatched. Germline V gene data show CDR1 as LGHNA and CDR2 as YNFKEQ. Here the CDR3 DNA reads TGTGCCAGCAGCCAAGGAGCCGGGACAGGGGGCTTCGCCGGGGAGCTGTTTTTT. It yields the protein CASSQGAGTGGFAGELFF.

V gene TRBV25-1 combines with J gene TRBJ2-5, with 11 bases that match TRBD1. The CDR3 runs 16 residues. Germline V CDR1 and CDR2: MGHDK, SYGVNS. The V segment lost 2 bases and the J segment 1 base; nucleotides outside the gene matches: 3. The CDR3 sequence: CASSEAGQGVQETQYF. The CDR3 DNA reads as TGTGCCAGCAGTGAAGCGGGACAGGGGGTCCAAGAGACCCAGTACTTC.

The CDR3 DNA follows: TGTGCCAGCAGCCGAGCGGGACGAGCCTACAATGAGCAGTTCTTC. Translation: CASSRAGRAYNEQFF. The chain uses TRBV4-2 and TRBJ2-1; TRBD2 aligns across 7 bases. The CDR3 runs to 15 residues. The germline CDR1 and CDR2 sequences are LGHNA and YNFKEQ. The ends lost 4 bases at V and 2 bases at J; junction bases unmatched: 5.

There are a few counts of this clone. The genes are TRBV7-9 and TRBJ1-5; D is unclear. Looked up from germline, CDR1 is SEHNR and CDR2 is FQNEAQ (reference sequence). The CDR3 sequence is 13 residues long. V was shortened by 2 bases and J by 6 bases, with 8 bases between the two germline ends. In nucleotides, the CDR3 is TGTGCCAGCAGCTTACGGGATAGTCAGCCCCAGCATTTT. This encodes CASSLRDSQPQHF.

The table lists this clone with a few counts. The chain employs TRBV29-1 and TRBJ1-1; possibly TRBD1 for D (5 bases). This CDR3 comprises 13 residues. Germline lookup yields CDR1 SQVTM and CDR2 ANQGSEA. CDR3 DNA: TGCAGGGGATTGGGGGGTGAGAGCACTGAAGCTTTCTTT. Amino acid sequence: CRGLGGESTEAFF.

The chain carries TRBV4-1 and TRBJ2-1, with D uncertain. The CDR3 length is 17 residues. Trimming removed 1 base from V and 0 bases from J, with 13 bases in between. Germline V gene sequence: CDR1 MGHRA, CDR2 YSYEKL. The CDR3 DNA reads as TGCGCCAGCAGCCAAGTCCCAGGCTTCAGCTCCTACAATGAGCAGTTCTTC. Translation gives CASSQVPGFSSYNEQFF.

The rearrangement joins TRBV6-6 to TRBJ2-7, with no clear D. V was shortened by 5 bases and J by 2 bases, with 7 bases between the two germline ends. The CDR3 sequence is 12 residues long. Germline values: CDR1 MNHNY, CDR2 SVGAGI (reference sequence). The CDR3 reads CASSPYTYEQYF. DNA of the CDR3: TGTGCCAGCAGTCCTTATACCTACGAGCAGTACTTC.

This clone was observed a few times. V gene TRBV29-1 combines with J gene TRBJ1-2, with 8 bases identical to TRBD1. Germline CDR1 and CDR2: SQVTM and ANQGSEA. This CDR3 contains 13 residues. The V gene end was trimmed by 7 bases and the J gene end by 1 base; junction bases not matched to a gene: 5. The chain's CDR3 is CSAADRGNYGYTF. DNA of the CDR3: TGCAGCGCTGCCGACAGGGGTAACTATGGCTACACCTTC.

This clone was seen only a few times. This chain uses TRBV7-9 with TRBJ2-5, with a tentative D call TRBD2 (6 bases). Germline V CDR1 and CDR2: SEHNR, FQNEAQ (reference sequence). The CDR3 runs to 13 residues. V dropped 7 bases and J dropped 4 bases, with 13 bases sitting between them. The CDR3, as DNA: TGTGCCAGCAACGTGGGGGGAATAGAGACCCAGTACTTC. It is translated as CASNVGGIETQYF.

This chain uses TRBV10-3 with TRBJ2-7; 8 bases fit TRBD2. Germline V gene lookup returns CDR1 ENHRY and CDR2 SYGVKD. The V and J ends lost 3 bases and 3 bases, in that order; junction bases with no gene match: 7. The CDR3 contains 15 residues. In DNA form, the CDR3 reads TGTGCCATCAGTGATGGGCGGGAGGCCGTCTACGAGCAGTACTTC. Translation: CAISDGREAVYEQYF.

CDR3 protein: CSVGRGEDYEQYF. Written as DNA, the CDR3 is TGCAGCGTTGGCAGGGGTGAGGACTACGAGCAGTACTTC. The chain links TRBV29-1 to TRBJ2-7; D may be TRBD1 (6 bases). V lost 4 bases and J lost 3, with 13 bases in between. This CDR3 contains 13 residues. From germline, CDR1 is SQVTM and CDR2 ANQGSEA.

This clone turned up a few times. The genes are TRBV25-1 and TRBJ2-7; perhaps TRBD2 as D (6 bases). Trimming took 3 bases from V and 4 from J, leaving 10 bases between them. CDR3 length equals 13 residues. Germline lookup yields CDR1 MGHDK and CDR2 SYGVNS. CDR3 DNA sequence: TGTGCCAGCAGTGAGGCTAGCGTGTACGAGCAGTACTTC. Its protein product is CASSEASVYEQYF.

This clone was detected only a few times. The chain is built from TRBV4-2 and TRBJ2-7; D may be TRBD1 (7 bases). With 0 bases removed from V and 1 base from J, the gap between germline ends came to 19 bases. The length of the CDR3 is 18 residues. Germline CDR1 and CDR2: LGHNA and YNFKEQ. The CDR3 nucleotides read TGTGCCAGCAGCCAAGATCGTCCTGGGCCAGGGGGGTCCTACGAGCAGTACTTC. Residues: CASSQDRPGPGGSYEQYF.

This clone turned up a few times. The rearrangement uses TRBV11-3 and TRBJ2-5; 8 positions match TRBD1. Germline CDR1 SGHNT, CDR2 YENEEA. Trimming cost V 5 bases and J 0 bases; bases outside gene matches: 8. CDR3 length: 16 amino acids. CDR3 protein: CASSQSRGQDQETQYF. In nucleotides, the CDR3 is TGTGCCAGCAGCCAGTCCCGGGGACAGGACCAAGAGACCCAGTACTTC.

This clone was counted a few times. V usage is TRBV6-5 and J usage is TRBJ2-1; 7 nucleotides align to TRBD1. Germline trimming cut 10 bases from V and 6 bases from J; bases unmatched to any gene: 6. Per germline, CDR1 MNHEY and CDR2 SVGAGI. The CDR3 runs 12 residues. The CDR3 coding sequence is TGTGCCACCCAGGGGGTAAGCAATGAGCAGTTCTTC. This sequence encodes CATQGVSNEQFF.

The chain carries TRBV6-5 and TRBJ1-2; D is uncertain. The CDR3 runs to 13 residues. CDR1 is MNHEY and CDR2 is SVGAGI in the germline V gene. The ends were cut back, 6 bases at V and 8 bases at J, with 16 bases in the middle. CDR3 DNA: TGTGCCAGCAGGAGGCGGGGAGGAGGCGGCTACACCTTC. This translates into CASRRRGGGGYTF.

This clone was observed a few times. This sequence joins TRBV10-3 and TRBJ2-1; D perhaps matches TRBD1 (6 bases). The V and J ends lost 2 bases and 5 bases respectively, with 7 bases between them. The length of the CDR3 is 13 residues. Germline V gene data show CDR1 as ENHRY and CDR2 as SYGVKD. CDR3 nucleotide sequence: TGTGCCATCAGTGAGAACAGGGACAATGAGCAGTTCTTC. This sequence encodes CAISENRDNEQFF.

The chain carries TRBV28 and TRBJ2-3; 12 bases are a match to TRBD1. The V gene end was trimmed by 5 bases and the J gene end by 3 bases; junction bases not matched to a gene: 9. CDR3 length: 17 amino acids. Germline lookup yields CDR1 MDHEN and CDR2 SYDVKM. CDR3 nucleotides: TGTGCCAGCAGTACCTCCGGGACAGGGGGCCGTACAGATACGCAGTATTTT. Amino acids: CASSTSGTGGRTDTQYF.

V is TRBV27 and J is TRBJ2-5, with TRBD1 as a possible D gene (6 bases). V gave up 2 bases and J gave up 2 bases, with 18 bases separating them. The V gene's germline CDR1 is MNHEY and CDR2 SMNVEV (reference sequence). The CDR3 covers 17 residues. The CDR3 DNA sequence: TGTGCCAGCAGTTTACGGCAGGGACACTCACAACAAGAGACCCAGTACTTC. It yields the protein CASSLRQGHSQQETQYF.